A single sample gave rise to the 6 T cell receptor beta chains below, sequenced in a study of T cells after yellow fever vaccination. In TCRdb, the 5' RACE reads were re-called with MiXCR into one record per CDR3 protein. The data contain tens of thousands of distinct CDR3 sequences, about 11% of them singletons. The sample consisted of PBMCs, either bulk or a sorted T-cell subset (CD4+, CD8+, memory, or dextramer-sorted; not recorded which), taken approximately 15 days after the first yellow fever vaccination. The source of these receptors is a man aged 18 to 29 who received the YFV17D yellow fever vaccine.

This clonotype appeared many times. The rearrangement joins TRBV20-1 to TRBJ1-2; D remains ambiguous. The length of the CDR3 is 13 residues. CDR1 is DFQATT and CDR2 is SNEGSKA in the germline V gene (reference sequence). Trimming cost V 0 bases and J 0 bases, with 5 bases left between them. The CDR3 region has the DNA TGCAGTGCTAGAGATGGCGCTAACTATGGCTACACCTTC. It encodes CSARDGANYGYTF.

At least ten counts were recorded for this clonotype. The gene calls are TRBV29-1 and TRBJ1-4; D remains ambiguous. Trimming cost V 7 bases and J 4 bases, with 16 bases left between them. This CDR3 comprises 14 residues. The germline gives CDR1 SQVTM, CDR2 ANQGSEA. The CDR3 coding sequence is TGCAGCGCAAATGTCGGCGGCCGTAATGAAAAACTGTTTTTT. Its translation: CSANVGGRNEKLFF.

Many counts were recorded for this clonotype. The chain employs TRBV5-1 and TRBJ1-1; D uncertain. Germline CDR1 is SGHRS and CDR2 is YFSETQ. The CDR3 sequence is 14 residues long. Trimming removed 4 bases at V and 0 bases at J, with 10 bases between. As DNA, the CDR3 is TGCGCCAGCAGCGCTCGGGTGGTGAACACTGAAGCTTTCTTT. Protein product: CASSARVVNTEAFF.

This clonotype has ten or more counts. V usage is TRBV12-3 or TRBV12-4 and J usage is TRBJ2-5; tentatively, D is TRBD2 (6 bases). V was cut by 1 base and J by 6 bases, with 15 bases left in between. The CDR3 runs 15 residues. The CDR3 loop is CASSLVVEGTKTQYF. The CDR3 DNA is TGTGCCAGCAGTTTAGTGGTGGAGGGAACAAAGACCCAGTACTTC.

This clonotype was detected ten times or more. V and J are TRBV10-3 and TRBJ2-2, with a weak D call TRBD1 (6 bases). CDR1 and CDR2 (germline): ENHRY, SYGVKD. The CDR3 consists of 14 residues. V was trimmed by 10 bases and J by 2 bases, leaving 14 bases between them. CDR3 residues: CANAQGPNTGELFF. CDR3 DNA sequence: TGTGCCAACGCGCAGGGGCCAAACACCGGGGAGCTGTTTTTT.

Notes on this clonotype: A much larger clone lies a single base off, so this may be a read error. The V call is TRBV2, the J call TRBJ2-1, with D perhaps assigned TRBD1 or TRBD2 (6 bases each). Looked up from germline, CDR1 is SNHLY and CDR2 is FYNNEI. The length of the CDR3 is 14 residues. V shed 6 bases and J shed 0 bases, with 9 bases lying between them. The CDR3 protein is CASRPGASYNEQFF. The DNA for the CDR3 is TGTGCCAGCAGGCCGGGGGCCTCCTACAATGAGCAGTTCTTC.